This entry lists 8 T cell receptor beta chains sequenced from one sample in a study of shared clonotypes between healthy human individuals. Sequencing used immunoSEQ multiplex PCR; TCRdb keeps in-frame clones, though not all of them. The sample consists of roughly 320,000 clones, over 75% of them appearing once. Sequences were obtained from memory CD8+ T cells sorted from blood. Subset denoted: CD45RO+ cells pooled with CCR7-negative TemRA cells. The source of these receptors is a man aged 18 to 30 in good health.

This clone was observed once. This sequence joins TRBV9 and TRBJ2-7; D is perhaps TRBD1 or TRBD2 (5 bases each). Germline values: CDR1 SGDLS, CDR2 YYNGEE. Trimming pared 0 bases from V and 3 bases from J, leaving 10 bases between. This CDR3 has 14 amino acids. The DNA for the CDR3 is TGTGCCAGCAGCGTAGATTTTGGGGGCTACGAGCAGTACTTC. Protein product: CASSVDFGGYEQYF.

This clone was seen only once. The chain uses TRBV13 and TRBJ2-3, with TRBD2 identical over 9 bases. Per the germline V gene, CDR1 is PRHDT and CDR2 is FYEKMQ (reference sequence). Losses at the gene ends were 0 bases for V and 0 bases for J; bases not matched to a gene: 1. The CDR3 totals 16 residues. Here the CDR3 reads CASSLGTSGSTDTQYF. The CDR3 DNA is TGTGCCAGCAGCTTAGGGACTAGCGGAAGCACAGATACGCAGTATTTT.

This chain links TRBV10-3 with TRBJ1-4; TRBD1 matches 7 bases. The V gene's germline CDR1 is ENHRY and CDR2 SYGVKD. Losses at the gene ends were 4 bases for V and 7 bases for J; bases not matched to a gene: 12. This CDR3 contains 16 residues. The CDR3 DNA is TGTGCCATCAGTGGATTAGGGACAGAGAGCGGTGAAAAACTGTTTTTT. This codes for CAISGLGTESGEKLFF.

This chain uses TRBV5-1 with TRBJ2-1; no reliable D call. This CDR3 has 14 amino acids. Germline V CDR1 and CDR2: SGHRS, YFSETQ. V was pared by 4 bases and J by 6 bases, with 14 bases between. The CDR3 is CASSVWTVTNEQFF. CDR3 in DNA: TGCGCCAGCAGCGTTTGGACGGTTACCAATGAGCAGTTCTTC.

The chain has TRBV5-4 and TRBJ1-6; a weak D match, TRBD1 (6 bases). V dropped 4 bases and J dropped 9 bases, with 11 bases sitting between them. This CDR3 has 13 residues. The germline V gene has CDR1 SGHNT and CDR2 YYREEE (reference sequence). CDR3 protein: CASSQGPASPLHF. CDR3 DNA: TGTGCCAGCAGCCAGGGGCCCGCTTCACCCCTCCACTTT.

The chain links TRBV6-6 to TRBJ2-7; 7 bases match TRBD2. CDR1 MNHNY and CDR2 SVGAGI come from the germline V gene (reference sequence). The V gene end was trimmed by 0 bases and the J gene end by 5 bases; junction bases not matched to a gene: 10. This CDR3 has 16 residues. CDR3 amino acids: CASSYSGGGLLNEQYF. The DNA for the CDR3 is TGTGCCAGCAGTTACTCCGGCGGGGGACTACTGAACGAGCAGTACTTC.

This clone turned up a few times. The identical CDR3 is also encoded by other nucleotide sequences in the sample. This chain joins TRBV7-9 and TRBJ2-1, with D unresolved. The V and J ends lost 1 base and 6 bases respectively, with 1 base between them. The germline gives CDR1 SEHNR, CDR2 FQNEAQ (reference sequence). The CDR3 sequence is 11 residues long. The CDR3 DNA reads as TGTGCCAGCAGCTTAGGCAATGAGCAGTTCTTC. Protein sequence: CASSLGNEQFF.

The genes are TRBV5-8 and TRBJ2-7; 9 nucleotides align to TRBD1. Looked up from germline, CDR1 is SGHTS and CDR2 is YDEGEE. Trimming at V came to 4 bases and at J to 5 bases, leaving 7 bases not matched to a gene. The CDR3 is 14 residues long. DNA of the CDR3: TGTGCCAGCAGCGCCGGACAGGGGAGCGACGAGCAGTACTTC. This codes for CASSAGQGSDEQYF.